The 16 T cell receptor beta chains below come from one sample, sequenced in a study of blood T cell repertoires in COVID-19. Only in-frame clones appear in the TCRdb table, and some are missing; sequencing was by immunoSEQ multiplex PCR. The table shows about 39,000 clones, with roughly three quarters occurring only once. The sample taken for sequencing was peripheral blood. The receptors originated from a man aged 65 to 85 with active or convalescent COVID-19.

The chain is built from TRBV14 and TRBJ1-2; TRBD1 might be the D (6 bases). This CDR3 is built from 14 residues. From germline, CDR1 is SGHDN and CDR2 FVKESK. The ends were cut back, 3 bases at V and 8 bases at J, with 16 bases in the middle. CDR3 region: CASSQGRQAKGYTF. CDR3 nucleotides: TGTGCCAGCAGCCAGGGAAGACAGGCCAAGGGCTACACCTTC.

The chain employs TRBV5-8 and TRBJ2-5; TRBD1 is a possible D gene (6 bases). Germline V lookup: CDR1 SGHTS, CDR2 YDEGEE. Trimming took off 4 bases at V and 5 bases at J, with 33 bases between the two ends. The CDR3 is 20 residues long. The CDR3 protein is CASSPTYRDTKDGGGETQYF. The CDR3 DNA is TGTGCCAGCAGCCCCACGTACCGGGACACTAAGGATGGGGGTGGGGAGACCCAGTACTTC.

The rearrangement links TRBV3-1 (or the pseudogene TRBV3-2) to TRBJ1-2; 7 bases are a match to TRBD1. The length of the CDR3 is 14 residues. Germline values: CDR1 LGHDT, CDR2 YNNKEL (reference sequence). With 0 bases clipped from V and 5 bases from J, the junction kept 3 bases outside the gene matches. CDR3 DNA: TGTGCCAGCAGCCAAGAGACAGGGCATTATGGCTACACCTTC. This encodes CASSQETGHYGYTF.

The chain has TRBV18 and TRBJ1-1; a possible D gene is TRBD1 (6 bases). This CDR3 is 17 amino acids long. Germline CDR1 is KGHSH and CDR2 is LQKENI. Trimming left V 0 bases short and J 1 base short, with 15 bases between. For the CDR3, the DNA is TGTGCCAGCTCACCACCGGGCCCGCAGGGGCGGAACACTGAAGCTTTCTTT. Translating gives CASSPPGPQGRNTEAFF.

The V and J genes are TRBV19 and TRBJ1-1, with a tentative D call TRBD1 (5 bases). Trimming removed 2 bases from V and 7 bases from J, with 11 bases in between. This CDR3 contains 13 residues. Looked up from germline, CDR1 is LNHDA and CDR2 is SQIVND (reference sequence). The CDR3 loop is CASSIRQSNEAFF. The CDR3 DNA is TGTGCCAGTAGTATAAGACAGTCCAATGAAGCTTTCTTT.

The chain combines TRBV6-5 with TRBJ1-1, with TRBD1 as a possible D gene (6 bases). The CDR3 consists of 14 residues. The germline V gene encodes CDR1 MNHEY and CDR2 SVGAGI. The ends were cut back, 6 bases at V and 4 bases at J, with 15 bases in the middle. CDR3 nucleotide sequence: TGTGCCAGCAGACAGGGTGGGTTAGGCACTGAAGCTTTCTTT. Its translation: CASRQGGLGTEAFF.

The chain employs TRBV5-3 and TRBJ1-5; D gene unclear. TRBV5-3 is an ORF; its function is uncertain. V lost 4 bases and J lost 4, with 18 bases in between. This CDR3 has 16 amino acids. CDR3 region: CARSPLPGRGNQPQHF. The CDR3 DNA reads TGTGCCAGAAGCCCCTTACCCGGGAGAGGAAATCAGCCCCAGCATTTT.

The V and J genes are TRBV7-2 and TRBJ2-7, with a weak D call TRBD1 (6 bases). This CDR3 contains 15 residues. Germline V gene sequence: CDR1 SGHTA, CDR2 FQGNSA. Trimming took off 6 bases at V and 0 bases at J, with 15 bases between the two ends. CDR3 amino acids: CASSQQGRSSYEQYF. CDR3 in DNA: TGTGCCAGCAGTCAACAGGGCCGGAGCTCCTACGAGCAGTACTTC.

CDR3 amino acids: CASSYSPGVGGNTIYF. The DNA of the CDR3 is TGTGCCAGCAGTTACTCGCCAGGGGTGGGCGGAAACACCATATATTTT. The rearrangement links TRBV6-5 to TRBJ1-3; D is perhaps TRBD1 (6 bases). The CDR3 is 16 residues long. Germline CDR1 is MNHEY and CDR2 is SVGAGI. V dropped 0 bases and J dropped 4 bases, with 13 bases sitting between them.

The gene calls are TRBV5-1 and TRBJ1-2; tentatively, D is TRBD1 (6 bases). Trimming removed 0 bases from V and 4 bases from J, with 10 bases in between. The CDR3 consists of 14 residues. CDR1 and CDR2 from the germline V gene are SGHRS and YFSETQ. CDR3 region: CASSLEGGLYGYTF. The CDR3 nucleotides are TGCGCCAGCAGCTTGGAGGGGGGGCTCTATGGCTACACCTTC.

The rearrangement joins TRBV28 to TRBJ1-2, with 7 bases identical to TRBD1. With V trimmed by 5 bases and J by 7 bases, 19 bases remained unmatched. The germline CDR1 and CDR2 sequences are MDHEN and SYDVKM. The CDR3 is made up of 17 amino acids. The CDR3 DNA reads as TGTGCCAGCAGTACAGCCTCGACGGGACCTAACAGGGGTGGCTACACCTTC. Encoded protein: CASSTASTGPNRGGYTF.

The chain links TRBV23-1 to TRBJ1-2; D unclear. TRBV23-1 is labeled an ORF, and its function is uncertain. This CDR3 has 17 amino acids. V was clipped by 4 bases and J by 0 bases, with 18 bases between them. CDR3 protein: CASSPCGGCATNYGYTF. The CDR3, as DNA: TGCGCCAGCAGTCCATGTGGAGGGTGCGCCACTAACTATGGCTACACCTTC.

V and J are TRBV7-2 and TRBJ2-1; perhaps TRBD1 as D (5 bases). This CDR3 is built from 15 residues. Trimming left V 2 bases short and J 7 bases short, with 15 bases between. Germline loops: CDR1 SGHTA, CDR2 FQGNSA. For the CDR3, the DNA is TGTGCCAGCAGCTTATGGGGCGGAGCAAGTAATGAGCAGTTCTTC. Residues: CASSLWGGASNEQFF.

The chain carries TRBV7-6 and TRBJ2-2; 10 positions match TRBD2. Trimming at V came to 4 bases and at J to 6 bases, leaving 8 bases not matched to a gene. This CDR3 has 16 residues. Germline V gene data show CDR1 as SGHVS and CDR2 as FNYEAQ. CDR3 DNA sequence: TGTGCCAGCAGCTCGTTAGCGGGGGGTATCGCCGGGGAGCTGTTTTTT. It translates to CASSSLAGGIAGELFF.

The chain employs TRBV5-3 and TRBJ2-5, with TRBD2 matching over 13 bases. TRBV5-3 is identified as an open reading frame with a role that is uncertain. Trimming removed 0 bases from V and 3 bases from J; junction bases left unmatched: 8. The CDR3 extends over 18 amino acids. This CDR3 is CARSLGTSGGILKETQYF. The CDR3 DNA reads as TGTGCCAGAAGCTTGGGGACTAGCGGGGGTATTTTGAAAGAGACCCAGTACTTC.

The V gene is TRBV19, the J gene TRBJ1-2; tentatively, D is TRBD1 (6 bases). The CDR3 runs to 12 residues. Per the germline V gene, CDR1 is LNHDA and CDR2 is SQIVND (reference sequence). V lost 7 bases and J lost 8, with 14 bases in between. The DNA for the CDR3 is TGTGCCAGTACCTGGGACAAAAGGGGCTACACCTTC. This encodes CASTWDKRGYTF.